This is a list of T cell receptor beta chains from one sample in a study of blood T cell repertoires in COVID-19. Generated by immunoSEQ multiplex PCR, the TCRdb table keeps only in-frame clones and is missing some. The sample includes 100,000 to 120,000 clones, around 80% of them seen just once. The sequenced sample consisted of peripheral blood. The receptors were sampled from an elderly woman with acute or convalescent COVID-19. Both conserved end residues are part of each CDR3. The order of the fields is V gene, J gene, clone size, D gene, CDR3 protein, CDR3 DNA. A D gene is named only where the DNA matches it firmly. The size field is filled for only some rows; it gives once, few, many or a size class.

TRBV2	TRBJ2-3	-	TRBD1	CASSPSQGAKDTQYF	TGTGCCAGCAGTCCAAGTCAGGGGGCGAAAGATACGCAGTATTTT
TRBV28	TRBJ1-3	few	-	CASSSAAGGGNTIYF	TGTGCCAGCAGTTCCGCGGCCGGGGGGGGCAACACCATATATTTT
TRBV12-3/TRBV12-4	TRBJ1-5	-	-	CASSIISNQPQHF	TGTGCCAGCAGTATAATTAGCAATCAGCCCCAGCATTTT
TRBV7-7	TRBJ2-1	-	TRBD2	CASSPGLAGVNEQFF	TGTGCCAGCAGCCCGGGACTAGCGGGAGTGAATGAGCAGTTCTTC
TRBV29-1	TRBJ2-2	-	-	CSVEMAEGNTGELFF	TGCAGCGTTGAAATGGCTGAGGGGAACACCGGGGAGCTGTTTTTT
TRBV28	TRBJ1-5	-	TRBD1	CASTLWPGQVNQPQHF	TGTGCCAGCACCCTTTGGCCGGGACAGGTCAATCAGCCCCAGCATTTT
TRBV5-1	TRBJ1-6	once	TRBD1	CASSLEGADSPLHF	TGCGCCAGCAGCTTGGAGGGGGCTGATTCACCCCTCCACTTT
TRBV3-1/TRBV3-2	TRBJ2-2	-	-	CASRFSANTGELFF	TGTGCCAGCAGGTTCAGTGCGAACACCGGGGAGCTGTTTTTT
TRBV3-1/TRBV3-2	TRBJ1-1	few	-	CASSQEGGATEAFF	TGTGCCAGCAGCCAAGAAGGAGGGGCCACTGAAGCTTTCTTT
TRBV2	TRBJ1-2	-	TRBD1	CASSYMGQGNYGYTF	TGTGCCAGCAGTTACATGGGACAGGGGAACTATGGCTACACCTTC
TRBV7-2	TRBJ2-1	few	TRBD2	CASSPTSGRAGEQFF	TGTGCCAGCAGCCCAACTAGCGGGAGGGCCGGGGAGCAGTTCTTC
TRBV2	TRBJ2-7	-	-	CASKAGTYEQYF	TGTGCCAGCAAGGCAGGGACCTACGAGCAGTACTTC
TRBV5-1	TRBJ2-5	-	-	CASADLGSETQYF	TGCGCCAGTGCGGATCTAGGATCTGAGACCCAGTACTTC
TRBV4-1	TRBJ2-7	-	-	CASSQVLQGYEQYF	TGCGCCAGCAGCCAAGTCCTTCAGGGCTACGAGCAGTACTTC
TRBV11-2	TRBJ2-5	-	TRBD2	CASSPWTSGRQETQYF	TGTGCCAGCAGCCCATGGACTAGCGGGAGACAAGAGACCCAGTACTTC
TRBV5-8	TRBJ2-1	-	TRBD2	CASSLEVSGNEQFF	TGTGCCAGCAGCTTGGAGGTTAGCGGGAATGAGCAGTTCTTC
TRBV3-1/TRBV3-2	TRBJ1-5	-	-	CASSQRGSNQPQHF	TGTGCCAGCAGCCAAAGGGGTAGCAATCAGCCCCAGCATTTT
TRBV19	TRBJ1-2	-	-	CASSIHDKQGNYGYTF	TGTGCCAGTAGTATACACGACAAACAAGGCAACTATGGCTACACCTTC
TRBV19	TRBJ1-2	few	-	CASSTGKANYGYTF	TGTGCCAGTAGTACAGGGAAAGCTAACTATGGCTACACCTTC
TRBV5-6	TRBJ1-2	-	TRBD1	CASSLGQGRGYGYTF	TGTGCCAGCAGCTTGGGACAGGGAAGAGGCTATGGCTACACCTTC
TRBV12-2	TRBJ2-5	-	-	CASRLVDCQMYQETQYF	TGTGCAAGTCGCTTAGTTGACTGCCAAATGTACCAAGAGACCCAGTACTTC
TRBV29-1	TRBJ2-1	-	-	CSGRAYNEQFF	TGCAGCGGGCGGGCCTACAATGAGCAGTTCTTC
TRBV6-5	TRBJ2-2	-	-	CASSYIENTGELFF	TGTGCCAGCAGTTACATAGAGAACACCGGGGAGCTGTTTTTT
TRBV27	TRBJ2-3	many	TRBD2	CASSLAAIPPGDTQYF	TGTGCCAGCAGTCTAGCGGCAATACCTCCCGGAGATACGCAGTATTTT
TRBV19	TRBJ1-5	once	TRBD1	CASKRKWGTEHQPQHF	TGTGCCAGTAAAAGGAAGTGGGGGACAGAGCATCAGCCCCAGCATTTT
TRBV3-1/TRBV3-2	TRBJ1-2	-	-	CASSQDWRIGYGYTF	TGTGCCAGCAGCCAAGATTGGAGGATTGGCTATGGCTACACCTTC
TRBV12-3/TRBV12-4	TRBJ1-1	-	-	CASSLGLTQAFF	TGTGCCAGCAGTTTAGGTCTAACCCAAGCTTTCTTT
TRBV19	TRBJ1-5	-	-	CASSIEGGWSNQPQHF	TGTGCCAGTAGTATAGAGGGGGGTTGGAGCAATCAGCCCCAGCATTTT
TRBV28	TRBJ2-4	once	-	CASSLAGAKNIQYF	TGTGCCAGCAGTTTAGCGGGAGCCAAAAACATTCAGTACTTC
TRBV12-3/TRBV12-4	TRBJ1-1	-	-	CASTPTARPEAFF	TGTGCCAGCACCCCAACGGCTAGGCCTGAAGCTTTCTTT
TRBV2	TRBJ2-3	-	-	CAKRVGADTQYF	TGTGCCAAGAGGGTCGGGGCAGATACGCAGTATTTT
TRBV2	TRBJ1-1	-	-	CATMVLGNTEAFF	TGTGCCACCATGGTCCTAGGGAACACTGAAGCTTTCTTT
TRBV5-1	TRBJ2-1	-	-	CASSYTLENEQFF	TGCGCCAGCAGCTATACCCTAGAAAATGAGCAGTTCTTC
TRBV10-3	TRBJ2-6	few	TRBD2	CAISGTSAGANVLTF	TGTGCCATCAGTGGAACTAGCGCTGGGGCCAACGTCCTGACTTTC
TRBV4-1	TRBJ2-7	-	TRBD1	CASSQGAPGQGFKGYEQYF	TGCGCCAGCAGCCAAGGAGCCCCGGGACAGGGCTTTAAAGGCTACGAGCAGTACTTC
TRBV27	TRBJ1-6	-	TRBD1	CASSLHGQGASPLHF	TGTGCCAGCAGTTTACACGGACAGGGGGCTTCACCCCTCCACTTT
TRBV6-5	TRBJ1-1	-	TRBD1	CASSRLGQGDSEAFF	TGTGCCAGCAGTCGTTTGGGACAGGGGGATTCTGAAGCTTTCTTT
TRBV7-2	TRBJ1-5	few	-	CASSLRANNQPQHF	TGTGCCAGCAGCTTAAGAGCGAACAATCAGCCCCAGCATTTT
TRBV4-2	TRBJ2-7	-	-	CASSQEESTTASEQYF	TGTGCCAGCAGCCAAGAAGAGAGTACCACCGCATCCGAGCAGTACTTC
TRBV19	TRBJ2-1	-	-	CASSSQGDEQFF	TGTGCCAGTAGTTCCCAGGGTGATGAGCAGTTCTTC
TRBV30	TRBJ1-1	few	TRBD1	CAWSGGQGGEAFF	TGTGCCTGGAGCGGGGGACAGGGGGGTGAAGCTTTCTTT
TRBV5-1	TRBJ2-1	-	TRBD2	CASTQPGLAGNEQFF	TGCGCCAGCACCCAACCGGGACTAGCGGGAAATGAGCAGTTCTTC
TRBV27	TRBJ1-6	-	-	CASRDQGTNRHSPLHF	TGTGCCAGCAGAGATCAGGGGACGAACAGGCATTCACCCCTCCACTTT
TRBV7-9	TRBJ2-5	-	-	CASSPGLANQETQYF	TGTGCCAGCAGCCCCGGCCTAGCGAACCAAGAGACCCAGTACTTC
TRBV2	TRBJ1-5	-	TRBD1	CASSEGQGQPQHF	TGTGCCAGCAGTGAAGGACAGGGACAGCCCCAGCATTTT
TRBV6-2/TRBV6-3	TRBJ1-5	once	-	CASSYWAEGRQPQHF	TGTGCCAGCAGTTACTGGGCCGAAGGAAGGCAGCCCCAGCATTTT
TRBV10-3	TRBJ2-3	once	-	CAISGGLTDTQYF	TGTGCCATCAGTGGCGGACTCACAGATACGCAGTATTTT
TRBV11-2	TRBJ2-7	once	TRBD2	CASRSGGASGYPSYEQYF	TGTGCCAGCAGGTCGGGCGGTGCTAGCGGGTATCCCTCCTACGAGCAGTACTTC
TRBV6-6	TRBJ2-5	few	-	CASSLDRRAETQYF	TGTGCCAGCAGTTTGGACAGGAGGGCAGAGACCCAGTACTTC
TRBV14	TRBJ2-1	-	-	CASSQRTLPNNEQFF	TGTGCCAGCAGCCAAAGAACTCTCCCAAACAATGAGCAGTTCTTC
TRBV21-1	TRBJ1-5	-	-	CASSKGAIEGGNQPQHF	TGTGCCAGCAGCAAGGGGGCCATTGAGGGGGGCAATCAGCCCCAGCATTTT
TRBV5-1	TRBJ1-6	-	-	CASSPTNSGSPLHF	TGCGCCAGCAGTCCTACAAACTCGGGTTCACCCCTCCACTTT
TRBV9	TRBJ1-2	-	-	CASSAPGVYGYTF	TGTGCCAGCAGCGCCCCCGGGGTCTATGGCTACACCTTC
TRBV6-5	TRBJ1-5	few	-	CAGAGIGNQPQHF	TGTGCCGGCGCCGGGATAGGCAATCAGCCCCAGCATTTT
TRBV21-1	TRBJ1-4	-	-	CASTDSQAATNEKLFF	TGTGCCAGCACCGACAGCCAAGCAGCAACTAATGAAAAACTGTTTTTT